The TCR beta chain under discussion was sequenced for a study of blood T cell repertoires in COVID-19. Under the authors' procedure: Amplification with reference gene primers provided the estimates of nucleated cell counts. Some clones are missing from TCRdb's copy, which holds only in-frame ones; the method was immunoSEQ multiplex PCR. The V and J calls and the clone size are those of that table, but D and trimming were determined from the DNA. The data contain tens of thousands of clones, roughly 83% of them singletons. With V trimmed by 3 bases and J by 0 bases, 2 bases remained unmatched. The CDR3 consists of 15 residues. Germline-derived CDR1 and CDR2 are LGHDT and YNNKEL (reference sequence).

The chain uses TRBV3-1 (or the pseudogene TRBV3-2) and TRBJ1-3; 7 bases match TRBD1. Input material: peripheral blood. This TCR was sampled from a man aged 65 to 85 with acute or convalescent COVID-19. CDR3 region: CASSQDRTSGNTIYF. The CDR3 region has the DNA TGTGCCAGCAGCCAGGACAGGACCTCTGGAAACACCATATATTTT.